The 10 T cell receptor beta chains below come from one sample, sequenced in a study of blood T cell repertoires in COVID-19. Sequenced by immunoSEQ multiplex PCR; TCRdb stores in-frame clones only, minus some. The sample includes roughly 390,000 clones, roughly 85% seen only once; the top ten take 3.5% to 4%. Input material: peripheral blood. The receptors originated from a woman aged 18-30 years with acute or convalescent COVID-19.

The V call is TRBV28, the J call TRBJ1-1; D not certain. Germline CDR1 reads MDHEN; CDR2 reads SYDVKM. The V gene lost 4 bases and the J gene lost 2 bases, with 11 bases spanning the gap. The CDR3 has 14 amino acids. CDR3 DNA: TGTGCCAGCAGTTCCTTCGGGGTTAACACTGAAGCTTTCTTT. Encoded protein: CASSSFGVNTEAFF.

The chain links TRBV9 to TRBJ2-1; possible D gene TRBD2, 5 bases. V was shortened by 0 bases and J by 2 bases, with 12 bases between the two germline ends. Per germline, CDR1 SGDLS and CDR2 YYNGEE. The CDR3 has 16 amino acids. In DNA, the CDR3 is TGTGCCAGCAGCGTAGTTGGAGGAGACACCTACAATGAGCAGTTCTTC. Its translation: CASSVVGGDTYNEQFF. The full variable domain, with the rest looked up from reference TRBV9 and TRBJ2-1, is DSGVTQTPKHLITATGQRVTLRCSPRSGDLSVYWYQQSLDQGLQFLIQYYNGEERAKGNILERFSAQQFPDLHSELNLSSLELGDSALYFCASSVVGGDTYNEQFFGPGTRLTVL.

V gene TRBV6-1 combines with J gene TRBJ2-1, with a weak D call TRBD2 (5 bases). V was clipped by 3 bases and J by 9 bases, with 12 bases between them. This CDR3 spans 13 amino acids. Germline V lookup: CDR1 MNHNS, CDR2 SASEGT. The CDR3 here is CASSDWGDGEQFF. CDR3 nucleotides: TGTGCCAGCAGTGATTGGGGAGACGGTGAGCAGTTCTTC.

This clone was seen repeatedly, ten times or more. V gene TRBV19 combines with J gene TRBJ1-1, with a weak D call TRBD1 (6 bases). The CDR3 covers 15 residues. V was trimmed by 0 bases and J by 4 bases, leaving 12 bases between them. Germline V gene lookup returns CDR1 LNHDA and CDR2 SQIVND (reference sequence). The CDR3 sequence: CASSIDHRAATEAFF. The CDR3 region has the DNA TGTGCCAGTAGTATAGATCACAGGGCCGCCACTGAAGCTTTCTTT.

CDR3 in DNA: TGTGCCAGCAGCGTAGACCAGGGGGCCTACGAGCAGTACTTC. Translating gives CASSVDQGAYEQYF. The chain combines TRBV9 with TRBJ2-7, with 7 positions matching TRBD1. Germline CDR1 reads SGDLS; CDR2 reads YYNGEE. The ends lost 0 bases at V and 2 bases at J; junction bases unmatched: 2. The CDR3 extends over 14 amino acids.

The chain employs TRBV4-1 and TRBJ1-1; 7 bases fit TRBD1. There are 15 residues in the CDR3. Trimming at V came to 0 bases and at J to 6 bases, leaving 7 bases not matched to a gene. Germline CDR1 and CDR2: MGHRA and YSYEKL. CDR3 sequence (DNA): TGCGCCAGCAGCCAAGATGGGACAGAGGGCTCTGAAGCTTTCTTT. Translated: CASSQDGTEGSEAFF.

The rearrangement uses TRBV23-1 and TRBJ1-6; D ambiguous. TRBV23-1 is an open reading frame whose function is uncertain. There are 15 residues in the CDR3. Deletions cut 2 bases from V and 4 bases from J, with 9 bases between. The CDR3 DNA reads as TGCGCCAGCAGTCAAAGCCCCTCTTATAATTCACCCCTCCACTTT. Protein: CASSQSPSYNSPLHF.

V and J are TRBV9 and TRBJ2-7; 8 bases are shared with TRBD2. This CDR3 is 17 amino acids long. From germline, CDR1 is SGDLS and CDR2 YYNGEE. The J segment lost 3 bases and the V segment lost 1 base, leaving 12 bases of the junction unmatched. The CDR3 region is CASSVSSSGLDLYEQYF. CDR3 in DNA: TGTGCCAGCAGCGTAAGTAGCTCGGGACTAGATCTCTACGAGCAGTACTTC. The entire variable domain, with the rest obtained from reference TRBV9 and TRBJ2-7, is as follows: DSGVTQTPKHLITATGQRVTLRCSPRSGDLSVYWYQQSLDQGLQFLIQYYNGEERAKGNILERFSAQQFPDLHSELNLSSLELGDSALYFCASSVSSSGLDLYEQYFGPGTRLTVT.

The chain has TRBV18 and TRBJ2-5; D is possibly TRBD1 (5 bases). CDR3 length: 14 residues. CDR1 is KGHSH, CDR2 LQKENI, per germline. Trimming took 4 bases from V and 4 from J, leaving 13 bases between them. CDR3: CASSRQGSRETQYF. DNA for the CDR3: TGTGCCAGCTCACGTCAGGGTTCTAGAGAGACCCAGTACTTC. The complete variable domain, with remaining parts taken from reference TRBV18 and TRBJ2-5, reads NAGVMQNPRHLVRRRGQEARLRCSPMKGHSHVYWYRQLPEEGLKFMVYLQKENIIDESGMPKERFSAEFPKEGPSILRIQQVVRGDSAAYFCASSRQGSRETQYFGPGTRLLVL.

The chain joins TRBV28 to TRBJ2-2, with 7 bases that match TRBD2. Germline loops: CDR1 MDHEN, CDR2 SYDVKM. The CDR3 is 16 amino acids. Losses at the gene ends were 6 bases for V and 5 bases for J; bases not matched to a gene: 12. DNA for the CDR3: TGTGCCAGCAGGCCTTTGGCGGGAGCGGGGACCGGGGAGCTGTTTTTT. Amino acids: CASRPLAGAGTGELFF.